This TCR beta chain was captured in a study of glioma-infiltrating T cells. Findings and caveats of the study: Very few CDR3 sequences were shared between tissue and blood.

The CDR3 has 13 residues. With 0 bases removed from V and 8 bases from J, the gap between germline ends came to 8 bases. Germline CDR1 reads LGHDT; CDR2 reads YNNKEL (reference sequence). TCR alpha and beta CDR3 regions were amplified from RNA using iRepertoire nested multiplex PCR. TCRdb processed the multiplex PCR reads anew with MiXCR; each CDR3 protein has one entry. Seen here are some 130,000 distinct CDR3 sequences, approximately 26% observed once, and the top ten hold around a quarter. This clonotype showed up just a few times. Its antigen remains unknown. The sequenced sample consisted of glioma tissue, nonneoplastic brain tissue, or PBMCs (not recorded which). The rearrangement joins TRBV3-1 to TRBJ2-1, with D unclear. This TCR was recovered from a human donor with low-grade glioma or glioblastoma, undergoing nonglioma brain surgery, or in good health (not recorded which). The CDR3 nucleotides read TGTGCCAGCAGCCAAGATATAGGTGATGAGCAGTTCTTC. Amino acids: CASSQDIGDEQFF.